A single sample is the source of the 21 T cell receptor beta chains below, sequenced in a study of blood T cell repertoires in COVID-19. Method: immunoSEQ multiplex PCR; TCRdb's copy keeps in-frame clones and lacks some. The sample carries 450,000 or so clones, about 90% recorded once. The specimen was peripheral blood. All receptors come from a man aged 18 to 29 with COVID-19, enrolled during active disease.

This chain connects TRBV4-1 to TRBJ2-1; TRBD2 agrees at 9 bases. The CDR3 is made up of 16 amino acids. Germline V CDR1 and CDR2: MGHRA, YSYEKL. The V and J ends lost 3 bases and 8 bases, in that order; junction bases with no gene match: 11. The chain's CDR3 is CASSQSQGLAMDEQFF. DNA of the CDR3: TGCGCCAGCAGCCAGTCACAGGGACTAGCTATGGATGAGCAGTTCTTC.

This clone appeared once. The chain links TRBV5-1 to TRBJ2-3; 7 bases are a match to TRBD1. From germline, CDR1 is SGHRS and CDR2 YFSETQ. The CDR3 contains 16 residues. J lost 4 bases, V lost 0 bases, and 8 bases had no gene match. The CDR3 region is CASSLVLAGGPDTQYF. The CDR3 DNA reads TGCGCCAGCAGCTTGGTACTGGCAGGGGGTCCAGATACGCAGTATTTT. Looking up the rest from reference TRBV5-1 and TRBJ2-3 gives the full variable domain: KAGVTQTPRYLIKTRGQQVTLSCSPISGHRSVSWYQQTPGQGLQFLFEYFSETQRNKGNFPGRFSGRQFSNSRSEMNVSTLELGDSALYLCASSLVLAGGPDTQYFGPGTRLTVL.

V is TRBV5-4 and J is TRBJ2-7, with 7 bases that match TRBD1. Trimming cost V 3 bases and J 0 bases; bases outside gene matches: 6. The CDR3 consists of 15 residues. The germline V gene has CDR1 SGHNT and CDR2 YYREEE (reference sequence). CDR3 residues: CASSSRDRASYEQYF. The CDR3 DNA reads TGTGCCAGCAGCTCCCGGGACAGAGCCTCCTACGAGCAGTACTTC.

The chain joins TRBV5-1 to TRBJ2-5; the D gene is possibly TRBD2 (7 bases). The CDR3 extends over 14 amino acids. Per germline, CDR1 SGHRS and CDR2 YFSETQ. The V end was cut by 3 bases, the J end by 5 bases, with 14 bases between. The CDR3 DNA reads as TGCGCCAGCAGCTGGGACACCGGGGGGGAGACCCAGTACTTC. Amino acid sequence: CASSWDTGGETQYF.

The V gene is TRBV12-3 or TRBV12-4, the J gene TRBJ2-7; 7 positions agree with TRBD2. The CDR3 is 13 residues long. The V and J ends lost 7 bases and 6 bases, in that order; junction bases with no gene match: 9. CDR3 amino acids: CASTKTSPLEQYF. The DNA for the CDR3 is TGTGCCAGCACCAAGACTAGCCCCCTCGAGCAGTACTTC.

The chain recombines TRBV6-6 with TRBJ1-2; 9 bases fit TRBD1. This CDR3 is built from 15 residues. Germline trimming cut 5 bases from V and 7 bases from J; bases unmatched to any gene: 11. CDR1 is MNHNY and CDR2 is SVGAGI in the germline V gene (reference sequence). Here the CDR3 reads CASSTQTGGLGGYTF. The CDR3 DNA reads as TGTGCCAGCAGTACCCAAACAGGGGGCCTAGGTGGCTACACCTTC.

The rearrangement joins TRBV19 to TRBJ1-5; possible D gene TRBD1, 6 bases. The CDR3 has 15 amino acids. V lost 3 bases and J lost 9, with 18 bases in between. From germline, CDR1 is LNHDA and CDR2 SQIVND (reference sequence). CDR3 coding DNA: TGTGCCAGTAGTATCCAGGGGCGTATGAATTCGCCCCAGCATTTT. Its translation is CASSIQGRMNSPQHF.

V gene TRBV19 combines with J gene TRBJ2-3; 8 bases are a match to TRBD2. This CDR3 contains 15 residues. The junction had 3 bases not matched to a gene; V was cut back by 3 bases and J by 1 base. CDR1 is LNHDA, CDR2 SQIVND, per germline (reference sequence). CDR3 region: CASSILAGRTDTQYF. CDR3 nucleotides: TGTGCCAGTAGTATTTTAGCGGGGCGCACAGATACGCAGTATTTT.

V gene TRBV7-9 combines with J gene TRBJ1-5, with D perhaps matching TRBD1 (5 bases). Germline V lookup: CDR1 SEHNR, CDR2 FQNEAQ (reference sequence). The CDR3 loop spans 14 amino acids. Trimming shortened V by 5 bases and J by 7 bases, and 15 bases separated the two germline ends. The CDR3 reads CASSPTGSTQPQHF. In DNA form, the CDR3 reads TGTGCCAGCAGCCCAACAGGATCAACACAGCCCCAGCATTTT.

The V and J genes are TRBV5-8 and TRBJ2-2; 9 nucleotides line up with TRBD1. Germline trimming cut 4 bases from V and 6 bases from J; bases unmatched to any gene: 10. Germline V lookup: CDR1 SGHTS, CDR2 YDEGEE. This CDR3 comprises 16 residues. The DNA of the CDR3 is TGTGCCAGCAGCCCGGGACAGGGAACGAAGCCCGGGGAGCTGTTTTTT. Translated, it gives CASSPGQGTKPGELFF.

V is TRBV7-9 and J is TRBJ2-3; D is possibly TRBD1 (5 bases). CDR3 length equals 16 residues. The V and J ends lost 5 bases and 0 bases respectively, with 15 bases between them. Germline V CDR1 and CDR2: SEHNR, FQNEAQ (reference sequence). Here the CDR3 reads CASSALTVISTDTQYF. For the CDR3, the DNA is TGTGCCAGCAGCGCGCTGACAGTGATCAGCACAGATACGCAGTATTTT.

CDR3 sequence reads: CASSSGQGRNTIYF. As DNA, the CDR3 is TGTGCCAGCAGCTCCGGACAGGGTAGAAACACCATATATTTT. The J gene is TRBJ1-3, the V gene TRBV5-4; TRBD1 aligns across 8 bases. The V segment lost 3 bases and the J segment 5 bases; nucleotides outside the gene matches: 4. CDR1 and CDR2 (germline): SGHNT, YYREEE (reference sequence). The CDR3 is made up of 14 amino acids.

The chain links TRBV6-5 to TRBJ1-1; 8 bases line up with TRBD1. The J segment lost 1 base and the V segment lost 7 bases, leaving 8 bases of the junction unmatched. This CDR3 contains 15 residues. Germline-derived CDR1 and CDR2 are MNHEY and SVGAGI. The CDR3 nucleotides read TGTGCCAGCATTCGACAGGGGAGTGGGAACACTGAAGCTTTCTTT. Encoded protein: CASIRQGSGNTEAFF.

As DNA, the CDR3 is TGCGCCAGCAGCTTGGCTGGCGGGGGTTCCTACGAGCAGTACTTC. Encoded protein: CASSLAGGGSYEQYF. The chain combines TRBV5-1 with TRBJ2-7; the match to TRBD2 covers 7 bases. The trim removed 0 bases at V and 1 base at J, leaving 4 bases unmatched. This CDR3 is built from 15 residues. Germline assignment: CDR1 SGHRS and CDR2 YFSETQ.

The V gene is TRBV7-9, the J gene TRBJ2-2; 7 bases map to TRBD1. The germline CDR1 and CDR2 sequences are SEHNR and FQNEAQ (reference sequence). The CDR3 spans 14 residues. V lost 5 bases and J lost 4; bases outside the gene matches: 4. The CDR3 DNA sequence: TGTGCCAGCAGCGACAGGGATTTCACCGGGGAGCTGTTTTTT. Amino acid sequence: CASSDRDFTGELFF.

The chain has TRBV7-9 and TRBJ2-5; 9 bases match TRBD1. The V and J ends lost 1 base and 5 bases, in that order; junction bases with no gene match: 2. CDR3 length equals 14 residues. CDR1 and CDR2 (germline): SEHNR, FQNEAQ (reference sequence). The CDR3, as DNA: TGTGCCAGCAGCTTAGGCGGGACAGGGGAGACCCAGTACTTC. As protein: CASSLGGTGETQYF.

With regard to this clone: Within the sample, other DNA sequences also encode this same CDR3. V gene TRBV24-1 combines with J gene TRBJ2-3; perhaps TRBD2 as D (5 bases). The CDR3 is 13 amino acids. CDR1 is KGHDR and CDR2 is SFDVKD in the germline V gene. Trimming cost V 3 bases and J 3 bases, with 6 bases left between them. The CDR3 DNA follows: TGTGCCACCAGTGATAGACTAACAGATACGCAGTATTTT. Translated, it gives CATSDRLTDTQYF.

This chain joins TRBV7-6 and TRBJ2-2, with 13 nucleotides matching TRBD2. Germline V gene sequence: CDR1 SGHVS, CDR2 FNYEAQ. The CDR3 is made up of 16 amino acids. V was clipped by 5 bases and J by 6 bases; unmatched bases: 6. CDR3 sequence: CASSPAGLAGAGELFF. The CDR3 DNA follows: TGTGCCAGCAGCCCCGCCGGACTAGCGGGAGCCGGGGAGCTGTTTTTT.

This clone was observed a few times. The chain recombines TRBV11-2 with TRBJ1-1, with 7 positions matching TRBD1. CDR3 length: 15 residues. V dropped 3 bases and J dropped 3; count of bases not matched to a gene: 7. Germline V gene data show CDR1 as SGHAT and CDR2 as FQNNGV. This CDR3 is CASSFRGDRDTEAFF. Here the CDR3 DNA reads TGTGCCAGCAGCTTCAGGGGGGATCGTGACACTGAAGCTTTCTTT. The full variable domain, rest sourced from reference TRBV11-2 and TRBJ1-1, is EAGVAQSPRYKIIEKRQSVAFWCNPISGHATLYWYQQILGQGPKLLIQFQNNGVVDDSQLPKDRFSAERLKGVDSTLKIQPAKLEDSAVYLCASSFRGDRDTEAFFGQGTRLTVV.

The V gene is TRBV27, the J gene TRBJ2-5; D is unclear. The length of the CDR3 is 14 residues. CDR1 and CDR2 (germline): MNHEY, SMNVEV (reference sequence). V lost 0 bases and J 5 bases, leaving 10 bases between the germline ends. CDR3 sequence (DNA): TGTGCCAGCAGTTTATCGAGGCAGTTCGAGACCCAGTACTTC. It is translated as CASSLSRQFETQYF.

The chain employs TRBV12-5 and TRBJ2-5, with TRBD2 identical over 9 bases. This CDR3 spans 16 amino acids. The V gene's germline CDR1 is LGHNT and CDR2 FRNRAP. J lost 5 bases, V lost 1 base, and 8 bases had no gene match. CDR3 DNA: TGTGCTAGTGGTTTGGCGAGCGGGGGGTACCGTGAGACCCAGTACTTC. Translated, it gives CASGLASGGYRETQYF.